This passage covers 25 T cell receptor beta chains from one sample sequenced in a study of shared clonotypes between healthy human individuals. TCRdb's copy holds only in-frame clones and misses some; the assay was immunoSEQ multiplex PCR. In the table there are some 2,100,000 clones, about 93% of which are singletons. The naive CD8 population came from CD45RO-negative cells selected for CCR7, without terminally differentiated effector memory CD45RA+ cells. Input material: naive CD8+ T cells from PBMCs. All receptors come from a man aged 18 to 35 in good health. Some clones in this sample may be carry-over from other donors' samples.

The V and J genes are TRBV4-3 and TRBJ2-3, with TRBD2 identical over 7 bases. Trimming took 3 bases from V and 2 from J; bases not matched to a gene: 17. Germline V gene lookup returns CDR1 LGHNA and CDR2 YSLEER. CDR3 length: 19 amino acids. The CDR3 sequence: CASSQGGLAELPFTDTQYF. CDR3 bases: TGCGCCAGCAGCCAGGGGGGGTTGGCGGAACTACCCTTCACAGATACGCAGTATTTT.

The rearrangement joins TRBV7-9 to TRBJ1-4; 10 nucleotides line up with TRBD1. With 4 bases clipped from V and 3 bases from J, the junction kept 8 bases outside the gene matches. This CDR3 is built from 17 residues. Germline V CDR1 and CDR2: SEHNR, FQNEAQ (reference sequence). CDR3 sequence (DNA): TGTGCCAGCAGCTCATGGGACAGGGGATCGTCTAATGAAAAACTGTTTTTT. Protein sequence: CASSSWDRGSSNEKLFF.

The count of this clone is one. In nucleotides, the CDR3 is TGTGCCAGCAGCCTCCGGGCCGCCTACAATGAGCAGTTCTTC. This encodes CASSLRAAYNEQFF. The chain couples TRBV7-6 to TRBJ2-1; no clear D. V lost 5 bases and J 2 bases, leaving 10 bases between the germline ends. Germline CDR1 and CDR2: SGHVS and FNYEAQ. The CDR3 covers 14 residues.

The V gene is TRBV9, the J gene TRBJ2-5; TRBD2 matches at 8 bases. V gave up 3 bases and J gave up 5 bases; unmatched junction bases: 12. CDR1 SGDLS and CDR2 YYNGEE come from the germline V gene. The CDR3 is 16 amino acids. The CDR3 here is CASSGSLTGGPETQYF. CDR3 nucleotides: TGTGCCAGCAGCGGATCCCTAACGGGAGGGCCGGAGACCCAGTACTTC.

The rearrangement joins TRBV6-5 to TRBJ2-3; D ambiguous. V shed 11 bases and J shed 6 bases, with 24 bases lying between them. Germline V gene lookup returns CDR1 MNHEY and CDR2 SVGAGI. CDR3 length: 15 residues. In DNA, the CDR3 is TGTGCCGTTTCACAAACCCGGGCCGGGCGGGATACGCAGTATTTT. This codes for CAVSQTRAGRDTQYF.

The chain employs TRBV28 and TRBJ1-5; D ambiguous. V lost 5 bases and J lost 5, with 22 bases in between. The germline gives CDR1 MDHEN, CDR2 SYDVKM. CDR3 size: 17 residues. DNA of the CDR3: TGTGCCAGCAGTCTAGACGAGGGATCGGTTTTGGATCAGCCCCAGCATTTT. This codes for CASSLDEGSVLDQPQHF. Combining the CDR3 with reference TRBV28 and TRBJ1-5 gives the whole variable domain DVKVTQSSRYLVKRTGEKVFLECVQDMDHENMFWYRQDPGLGLRLIYFSYDVKMKEKGDIPEGYSVSREKKERFSLILESASTNQTSMYLCASSLDEGSVLDQPQHFGDGTRLSIL.

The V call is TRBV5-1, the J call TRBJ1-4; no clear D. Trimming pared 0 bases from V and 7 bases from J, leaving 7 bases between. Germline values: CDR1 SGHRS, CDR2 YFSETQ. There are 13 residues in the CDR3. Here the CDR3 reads CASSLGGAEKLFF. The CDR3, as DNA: TGCGCCAGCAGCTTGGGTGGAGCTGAAAAACTGTTTTTT.

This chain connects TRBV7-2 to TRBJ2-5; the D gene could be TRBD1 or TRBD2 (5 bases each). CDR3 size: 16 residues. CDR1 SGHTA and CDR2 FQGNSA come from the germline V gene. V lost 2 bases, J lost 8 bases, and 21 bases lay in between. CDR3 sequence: CASSLIGDAGVETQYF. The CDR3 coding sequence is TGTGCCAGCAGCTTAATAGGGGACGCCGGAGTGGAAACCCAGTACTTC.

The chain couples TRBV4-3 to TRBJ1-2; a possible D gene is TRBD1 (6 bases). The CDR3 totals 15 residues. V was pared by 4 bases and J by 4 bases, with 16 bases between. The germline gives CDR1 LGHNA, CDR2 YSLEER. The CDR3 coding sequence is TGCGCCAGCAGCCCTCATATCGGGGGCGGCTATGGCTACACCTTC. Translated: CASSPHIGGGYGYTF.

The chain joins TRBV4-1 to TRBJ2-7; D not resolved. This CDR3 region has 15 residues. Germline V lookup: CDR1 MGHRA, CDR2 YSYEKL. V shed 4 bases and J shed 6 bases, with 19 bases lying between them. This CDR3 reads CASSPLPWQTGEQYF. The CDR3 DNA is TGCGCCAGCAGCCCCTTGCCTTGGCAGACGGGCGAGCAGTACTTC.

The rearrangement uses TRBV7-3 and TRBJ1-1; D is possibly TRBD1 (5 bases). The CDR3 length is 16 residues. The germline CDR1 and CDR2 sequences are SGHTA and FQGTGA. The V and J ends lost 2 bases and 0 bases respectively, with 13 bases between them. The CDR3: CASSLGGGDVNTEAFF. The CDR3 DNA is TGTGCCAGCAGCTTAGGCGGAGGGGATGTGAACACTGAAGCTTTCTTT. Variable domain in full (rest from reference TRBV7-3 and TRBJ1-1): GAGVSQTPSNKVTEKGKYVELRCDPISGHTALYWYRQSLGQGPEFLIYFQGTGAADDSGLPNDRFFAVRPEGSVSTLKIQRTERGDSAVYLCASSLGGGDVNTEAFFGQGTRLTVV.

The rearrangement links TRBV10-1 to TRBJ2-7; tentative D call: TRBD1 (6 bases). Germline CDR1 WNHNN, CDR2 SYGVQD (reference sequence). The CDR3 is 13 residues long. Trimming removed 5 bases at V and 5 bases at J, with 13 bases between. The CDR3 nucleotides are TGCGCCAGCAGTCCGGGACACCCTAACGAGCAGTACTTC. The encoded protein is CASSPGHPNEQYF.

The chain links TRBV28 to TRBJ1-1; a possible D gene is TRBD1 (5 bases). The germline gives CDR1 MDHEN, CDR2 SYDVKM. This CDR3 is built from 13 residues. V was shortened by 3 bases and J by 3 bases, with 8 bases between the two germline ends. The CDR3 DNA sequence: TGTGCCAGCAGTTTTGTGGGGCACACTGAAGCTTTCTTT. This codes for CASSFVGHTEAFF.

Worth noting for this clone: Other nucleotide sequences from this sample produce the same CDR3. The CDR3 loop is CASSLLAGGPYEQYF. The DNA for the CDR3 is TGTGCCAGCAGTTTACTAGCGGGAGGGCCATACGAGCAGTACTTC. The rearrangement uses TRBV27 and TRBJ2-7, with TRBD2 matching 12 bases. The junction had 3 bases not matched to a gene; V was cut back by 2 bases and J by 4 bases. The germline gives CDR1 MNHEY, CDR2 SMNVEV (reference sequence). CDR3 length: 15 amino acids.

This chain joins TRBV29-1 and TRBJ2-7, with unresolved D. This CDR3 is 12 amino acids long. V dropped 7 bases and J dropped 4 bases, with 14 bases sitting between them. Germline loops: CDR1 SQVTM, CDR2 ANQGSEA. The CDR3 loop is CSAAFRGYEQYF. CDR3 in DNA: TGCAGCGCCGCCTTCAGAGGTTACGAGCAGTACTTC.

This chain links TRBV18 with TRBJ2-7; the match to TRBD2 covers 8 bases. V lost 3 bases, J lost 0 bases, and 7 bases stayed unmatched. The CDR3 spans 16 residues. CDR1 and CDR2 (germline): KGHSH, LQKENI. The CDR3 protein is CASSPSGGYPSYEQYF. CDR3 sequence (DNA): TGTGCCAGCTCACCCTCGGGGGGGTATCCCTCCTACGAGCAGTACTTC.

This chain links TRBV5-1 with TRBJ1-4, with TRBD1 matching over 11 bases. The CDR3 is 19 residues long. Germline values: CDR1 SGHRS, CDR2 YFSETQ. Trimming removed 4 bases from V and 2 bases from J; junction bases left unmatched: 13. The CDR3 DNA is TGCGCCAGCAGCCGCCGGGACAGGGGGTTTGGCGCGACTAATGAAAAACTGTTTTTT. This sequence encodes CASSRRDRGFGATNEKLFF.

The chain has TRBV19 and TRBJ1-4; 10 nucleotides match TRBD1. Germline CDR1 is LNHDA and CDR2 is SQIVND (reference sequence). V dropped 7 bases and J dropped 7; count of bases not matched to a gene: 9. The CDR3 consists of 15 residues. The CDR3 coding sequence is TGTGCCAGTAACCCGACCGGGACAGGGGTTGAAAAACTGTTTTTT. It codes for CASNPTGTGVEKLFF.

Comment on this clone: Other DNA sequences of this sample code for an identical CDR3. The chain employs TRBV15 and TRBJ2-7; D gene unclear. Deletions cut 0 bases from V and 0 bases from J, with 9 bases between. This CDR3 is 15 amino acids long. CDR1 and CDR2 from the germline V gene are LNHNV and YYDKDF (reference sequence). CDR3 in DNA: TGTGCCACCAGCAGAGAAAGGACGGTCTCCTACGAGCAGTACTTC. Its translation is CATSRERTVSYEQYF.

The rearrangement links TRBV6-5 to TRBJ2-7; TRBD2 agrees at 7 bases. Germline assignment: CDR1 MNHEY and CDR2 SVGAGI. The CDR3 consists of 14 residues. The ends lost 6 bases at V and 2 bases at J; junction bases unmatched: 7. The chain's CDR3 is CASSPSGNPYEQYF. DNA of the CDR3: TGTGCCAGCAGCCCCAGCGGGAACCCCTACGAGCAGTACTTC.

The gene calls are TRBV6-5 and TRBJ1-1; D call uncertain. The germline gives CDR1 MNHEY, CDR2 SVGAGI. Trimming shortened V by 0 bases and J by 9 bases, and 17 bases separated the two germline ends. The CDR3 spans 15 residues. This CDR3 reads CASSYSVTEDRKAFF. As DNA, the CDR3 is TGTGCCAGCAGTTACTCTGTTACCGAAGACCGTAAAGCTTTCTTT.

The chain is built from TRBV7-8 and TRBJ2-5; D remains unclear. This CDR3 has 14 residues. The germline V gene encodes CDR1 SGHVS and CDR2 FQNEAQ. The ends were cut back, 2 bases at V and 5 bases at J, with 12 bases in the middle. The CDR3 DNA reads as TGTGCCAGCAGCTTACTCCCACTGGAGGAGACCCAGTACTTC. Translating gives CASSLLPLEETQYF.

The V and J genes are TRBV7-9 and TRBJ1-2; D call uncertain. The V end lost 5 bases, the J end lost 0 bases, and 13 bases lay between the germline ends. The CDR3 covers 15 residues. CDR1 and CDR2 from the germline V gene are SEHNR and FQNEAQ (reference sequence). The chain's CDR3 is CASSTRGGANYGYTF. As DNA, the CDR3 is TGTGCCAGCAGCACCCGGGGTGGTGCTAACTATGGCTACACCTTC.

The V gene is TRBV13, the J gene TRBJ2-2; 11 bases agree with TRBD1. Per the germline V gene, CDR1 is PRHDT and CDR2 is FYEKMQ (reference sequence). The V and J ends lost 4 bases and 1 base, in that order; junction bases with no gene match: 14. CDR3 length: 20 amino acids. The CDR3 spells CASSSGTGGLTSGNTGELFF. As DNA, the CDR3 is TGTGCCAGCAGCTCTGGGACAGGGGGATTGACTAGCGGGAACACCGGGGAGCTGTTTTTT.

CDR3 sequence: CASSYSVLYEQYF. In nucleotides, the CDR3 is TGTGCCAGCAGTTACTCGGTCCTGTACGAGCAGTACTTC. The rearrangement joins TRBV6-5 to TRBJ2-7; no definite D call. CDR1 and CDR2 from the germline V gene are MNHEY and SVGAGI. Trimming removed 0 bases at V and 4 bases at J, with 7 bases between. There are 13 residues in the CDR3.